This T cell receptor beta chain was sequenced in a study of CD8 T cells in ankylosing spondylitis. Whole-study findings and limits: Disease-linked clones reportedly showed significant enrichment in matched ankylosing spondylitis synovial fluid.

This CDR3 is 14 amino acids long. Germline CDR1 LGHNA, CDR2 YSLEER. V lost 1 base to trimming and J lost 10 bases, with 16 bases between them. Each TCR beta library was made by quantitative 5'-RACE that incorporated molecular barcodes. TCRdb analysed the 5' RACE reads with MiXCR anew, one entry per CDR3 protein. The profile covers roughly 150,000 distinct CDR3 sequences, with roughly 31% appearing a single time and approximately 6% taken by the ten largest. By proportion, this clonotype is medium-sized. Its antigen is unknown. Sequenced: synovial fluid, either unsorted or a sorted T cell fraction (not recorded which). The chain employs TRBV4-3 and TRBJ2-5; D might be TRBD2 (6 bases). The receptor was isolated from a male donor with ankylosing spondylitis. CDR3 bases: TGCGCCAGCAGCCAAGCAAGGGAGACGGGGGTCCAGTACTTC. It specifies CASSQARETGVQYF.